This T cell receptor beta chain originates from a study of blood T cell repertoires in COVID-19. Study context: Sites in the United States, Italy and Spain provided acute and convalescent COVID-19 samples.

Donors were grouped by their self-reported clinical history. Contact with a PCR-confirmed or clinician-diagnosed COVID-19 case occurred within 2 weeks of entry. This CDR3 has 14 amino acids. Germline V gives CDR1 MNHEY, CDR2 SMNVEV (reference sequence). V shed 0 bases and J 4 bases; nucleotides not matched to a gene: 0. This clone has a handful of counts. In the source study's methods: Reference gene primer amplification yielded estimated nucleated cell counts. Libraries were prepared by immunoSEQ multiplex PCR; TCRdb keeps only in-frame clonotypes and omits some of them. V, J and clone size derive from that table, while D and trimming were established from the DNA sequence. The data contain hundreds of thousands of clones, 70% to 90% of them seen just once; the ten biggest clones take up roughly 4%.

The chain employs TRBV27 and TRBJ1-2; 9 nucleotides line up with TRBD1. This TCR was recovered from a woman aged 25-40 years who had been exposed to COVID-19. Sequencing was carried out using PBMCs or T cells enriched from blood (not recorded which). CDR3 sequence reads: CASSLSTGGYGYTF. As DNA, the CDR3 is TGTGCCAGCAGTTTATCGACAGGGGGCTATGGCTACACCTTC.